This TCR beta chain was identified in a study of technical replicates of blood from a handful of donors. Assay used: immunoSEQ multiplex PCR; TCRdb lists only in-frame clones, some missing. The sample lists over 55,000 clones; around 86% were seen once. V lost 4 bases and J lost 3, with 15 bases in between. This CDR3 is built from 15 residues. Germline loops: CDR1 ENHRY, CDR2 SYGVKD. The specimen was PBMCs. V gene TRBV10-3 combines with J gene TRBJ1-1; the D gene is possibly TRBD1 (5 bases). The receptor was derived from a human donor in good health. Some clones in this sample may be carry-over from other donors' samples. The chain's CDR3 is CAISASRVSDTEAFF. The CDR3 DNA sequence: TGTGCCATCAGTGCCTCCAGGGTATCAGACACTGAAGCTTTCTTT.